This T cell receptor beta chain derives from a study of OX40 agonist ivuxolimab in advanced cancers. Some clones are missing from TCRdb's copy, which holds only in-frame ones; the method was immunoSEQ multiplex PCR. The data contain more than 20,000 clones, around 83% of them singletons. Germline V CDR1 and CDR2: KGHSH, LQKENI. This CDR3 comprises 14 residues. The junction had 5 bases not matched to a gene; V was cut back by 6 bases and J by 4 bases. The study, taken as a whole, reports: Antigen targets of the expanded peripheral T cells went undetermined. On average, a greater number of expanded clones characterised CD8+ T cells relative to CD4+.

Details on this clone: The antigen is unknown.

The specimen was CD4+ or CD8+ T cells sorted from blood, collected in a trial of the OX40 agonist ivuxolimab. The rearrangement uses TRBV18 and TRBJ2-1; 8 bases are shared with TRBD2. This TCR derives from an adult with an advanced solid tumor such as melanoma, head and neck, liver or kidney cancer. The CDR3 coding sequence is TGTGCCAGCTCCGGGGGGGACCTTTACAATGAGCAGTTCTTC. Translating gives CASSGGDLYNEQFF.